Here is one T cell receptor (beta chain) with its context. The sample carries other DNA sequences with the same CDR3. Trimming took 5 bases from V and 5 from J, leaving 8 bases between them. There are 12 residues in the CDR3. Germline V gene lookup returns CDR1 KGHDR and CDR2 SFDVKD. The record originates from a study of blood T cell repertoires in COVID-19. Study-wide context: The study drew acute and convalescent COVID-19 samples from the United States, Italy and Spain. Sources were T cells, B-cell-depleted T cells, or PBMCs; the material itself was cDNA or gDNA.

Study processing details: From reference gene primer amplification, estimates of nucleated cell counts were derived. Assay used: immunoSEQ multiplex PCR; TCRdb lists only in-frame clones, some missing. Clone size and the V and J calls come from that table; the DNA yielded D and trimming. This sample has hundreds of thousands of clones, with around 89% found just once. J is TRBJ1-2 and V is TRBV24-1; D perhaps matches TRBD1 (5 bases). The receptor comes from a woman aged 30 to 39 with acute or convalescent COVID-19. Sequenced: peripheral blood. The CDR3 here is CATSAEGYGYTF. CDR3 bases: TGTGCCACCAGTGCGGAGGGGTATGGCTACACCTTC.